This is a list of T cell receptor beta chains from one sample in a study of OX40 agonist ivuxolimab in advanced cancers. Sequencing was performed with immunoSEQ multiplex PCR; in TCRdb, only in-frame clones are kept and a portion is missing. The data hold tens of thousands of clones, with 75% to 90% observed a single time. The sequenced sample was CD4+ or CD8+ T cells sorted from blood, obtained in a trial of the OX40 agonist ivuxolimab. The receptors derive from an adult with an advanced solid tumor such as melanoma, head and neck, liver or kidney cancer. CDR3s include the opening cysteine and the closing phenylalanine or tryptophan. D genes are given only for firm matches. Clone size is not always given. Where it is, it says once, few, many or a class for expanded clones.

J: TRBJ1-2
length: 14
size: .
D: .
V: TRBV19
CDR3: CASSIAGLSQGYTF
DNA: TGTGCCAGTAGTATTGCGGGTTTGAGTCAAGGCTACACCTTC

J: TRBJ1-1
length: 14
size: .
D: .
V: TRBV15
CDR3: CATSRGQTNTEAFF
DNA: TGTGCCACCAGCAGAGGGCAGACGAACACTGAAGCTTTCTTT

J: TRBJ2-1
length: 16
size: .
D: TRBD2
V: TRBV7-2
CDR3: CASSPRLAGVGNEQFF
DNA: TGTGCCAGCAGCCCGCGGCTAGCGGGAGTGGGAAATGAGCAGTTCTTC

J: TRBJ1-5
length: 13
size: .
D: .
V: TRBV2
CDR3: CASSTFGNQPQHF
DNA: TGTGCCAGCTCTACCTTTGGCAATCAGCCCCAGCATTTT

J: TRBJ1-6
length: 16
size: .
D: TRBD1
V: TRBV4-1
CDR3: CASSQARTGSNSPLHF
DNA: TGCGCCAGCAGCCAGGCTCGGACAGGGAGTAATTCACCCCTCCACTTT

J: TRBJ2-1
length: 11
size: .
D: .
V: TRBV29-1
CDR3: CSPRVRGEQFF
DNA: TGCAGCCCAAGGGTTCGGGGTGAGCAGTTCTTC

J: TRBJ2-7
length: 13
size: .
D: TRBD1
V: TRBV19
CDR3: CASSPNRGHEQYF
DNA: TGTGCCAGTAGTCCAAACAGGGGGCACGAGCAGTACTTC

J: TRBJ1-2
length: 12
size: once
D: .
V: TRBV7-9
CDR3: CASSDQGIGYTF
DNA: TGTGCCAGCAGCGACCAGGGTATTGGCTACACCTTC

J: TRBJ1-2
length: 12
size: .
D: TRBD1
V: TRBV27
CDR3: CASRLGQGGYTF
DNA: TGTGCCAGCAGGTTGGGACAGGGTGGCTACACCTTC

J: TRBJ1-1
length: 14
size: .
D: .
V: TRBV7-2
CDR3: CASSLNRLNTEAFF
DNA: TGTGCCAGCAGCTTAAACCGGCTGAACACTGAAGCTTTCTTT

J: TRBJ1-1
length: 14
size: .
D: .
V: TRBV13
CDR3: CASSGAGRGTEAFF
DNA: TGTGCCAGCAGTGGGGCAGGGCGGGGCACTGAAGCTTTCTTT

J: TRBJ1-3
length: 14
size: .
D: TRBD1
V: TRBV27
CDR3: CASGTGLSGNTIYF
DNA: TGTGCCAGCGGGACAGGGCTATCTGGAAACACCATATATTTT

J: TRBJ2-7
length: 14
size: .
D: TRBD2
V: TRBV18
CDR3: CASSPDGREGEQYF
DNA: TGTGCCAGCTCACCAGATGGCAGGGAGGGCGAGCAGTACTTC

J: TRBJ2-6
length: 14
size: .
D: .
V: TRBV7-9
CDR3: CASGTIQGANVLTF
DNA: TGTGCCAGCGGCACAATTCAGGGGGCCAACGTCCTGACTTTC

J: TRBJ2-3
length: 13
size: .
D: .
V: TRBV25-1
CDR3: CASSGGLTDTQYF
DNA: TGTGCCAGCAGCGGGGGACTCACAGATACGCAGTATTTT

J: TRBJ2-5
length: 14
size: once
D: TRBD1
V: TRBV18
CDR3: CASSPTGGQETQYF
DNA: TGTGCCAGCTCACCGACAGGGGGCCAAGAGACCCAGTACTTC

J: TRBJ2-1
length: 20
size: .
D: .
V: TRBV1
CDR3: CTSSQELRSKRAAFYNEQFF
DNA: TGCACCAGCAGCCAAGAGTTGCGGTCGAAGCGGGCGGCGTTCTACAATGAGCAGTTCTTC

J: TRBJ1-2
length: 13
size: .
D: .
V: TRBV5-1
CDR3: CASTRGGSYGYTF
DNA: TGCGCCAGCACTCGGGGGGGCAGCTATGGCTACACCTTC

J: TRBJ1-3
length: 14
size: .
D: .
V: TRBV7-8
CDR3: CASSATNSGNTIYF
DNA: TGTGCCAGCAGCGCGACTAACTCTGGAAACACCATATATTTT

J: TRBJ2-7
length: 14
size: .
D: TRBD2
V: TRBV5-1
CDR3: CASSSGGSGYEQYF
DNA: TGCGCCAGCAGCTCCGGCGGGAGTGGATACGAGCAGTACTTC

J: TRBJ1-1
length: 13
size: .
D: .
V: TRBV18
CDR3: CASSPDRLTEAFF
DNA: TGTGCCAGCTCACCGGACCGATTAACTGAAGCTTTCTTT

J: TRBJ1-1
length: 14
size: .
D: .
V: TRBV7-9
CDR3: CASSLNSDGTEAFF
DNA: TGTGCCAGCAGCCTCAACAGTGATGGCACTGAAGCTTTCTTT

J: TRBJ2-3
length: 15
size: .
D: .
V: TRBV19
CDR3: CASTPQILSTDTQYF
DNA: TGTGCCAGTACTCCCCAAATACTTAGCACAGATACGCAGTATTTT

J: TRBJ2-3
length: 14
size: .
D: .
V: TRBV21-1
CDR3: CARTSGENTDTQYF
DNA: TGTGCCAGAACTAGCGGGGAGAACACAGATACGCAGTATTTT

J: TRBJ2-7
length: 13
size: .
D: TRBD2
V: TRBV10-1
CDR3: CASSESAGYEQYF
DNA: TGCGCCAGCAGTGAGTCAGCGGGGTACGAGCAGTACTTC

J: TRBJ2-7
length: 15
size: .
D: .
V: TRBV5-4
CDR3: CASSLGVGEMYEQYF
DNA: TGTGCCAGCAGCTTGGGCGTAGGGGAGATGTACGAGCAGTACTTC

J: TRBJ2-7
length: 15
size: many
D: TRBD1
V: TRBV30
CDR3: CAWGLRQGAKNEQYF
DNA: TGTGCCTGGGGCTTAAGACAGGGGGCGAAGAACGAGCAGTACTTC

J: TRBJ1-5
length: 14
size: .
D: .
V: TRBV2
CDR3: CASTPGRSNQPQHF
DNA: TGTGCCAGCACTCCGGGACGAAGCAATCAGCCCCAGCATTTT

J: TRBJ2-2
length: 15
size: .
D: .
V: TRBV25-1
CDR3: CASSETTRNTGELFF
DNA: TGTGCCAGCAGTGAGACAACCCGTAACACCGGGGAGCTGTTTTTT

J: TRBJ1-4
length: 14
size: .
D: .
V: TRBV30
CDR3: CAWSVQGINEKLFF
DNA: TGTGCCTGGAGTGTACAAGGGATTAATGAAAAACTGTTTTTT

J: TRBJ2-3
length: 17
size: .
D: TRBD1
V: TRBV12-5
CDR3: CASGFDTGTGVPDTQYF
DNA: TGTGCTAGTGGTTTCGATACCGGGACAGGGGTCCCAGATACGCAGTATTTT

J: TRBJ2-5
length: 14
size: .
D: .
V: TRBV7-2
CDR3: CASSLGRGLETQYF
DNA: TGTGCCAGCAGCTTAGGACGAGGGTTGGAGACCCAGTACTTC

J: TRBJ2-3
length: 16
size: .
D: TRBD2
V: TRBV29-1
CDR3: CSVGSGRVPSTDTQYF
DNA: TGCAGCGTTGGCAGCGGGAGGGTTCCTAGCACAGATACGCAGTATTTT

J: TRBJ2-7
length: 16
size: .
D: .
V: TRBV5-6
CDR3: CASTGLGQRGSYEQYF
DNA: TGTGCCAGCACAGGGTTGGGGCAGAGGGGCTCCTATGAGCAGTACTTC

J: TRBJ1-5
length: 16
size: .
D: .
V: TRBV19
CDR3: CASSIIGGGADQPQHF
DNA: TGTGCCAGTAGTATCATTGGTGGAGGGGCGGATCAGCCCCAGCATTTT

J: TRBJ2-3
length: 15
size: once
D: .
V: TRBV11-3
CDR3: CASSLLGLGTDTQYF
DNA: TGTGCCAGCAGCCTCTTGGGCCTGGGGACAGATACGCAGTATTTT

J: TRBJ2-1
length: 16
size: .
D: TRBD2
V: TRBV11-2
CDR3: CASSLTSGNLRGEQFF
DNA: TGTGCCAGCAGCTTGACTAGCGGTAACCTCAGAGGTGAGCAGTTCTTC

J: TRBJ1-1
length: 15
size: .
D: TRBD1
V: TRBV5-1
CDR3: CASSSTQAGGYEAFF
DNA: TGCGCCAGCAGCTCTACTCAGGCAGGGGGCTATGAAGCTTTCTTT

J: TRBJ2-1
length: 15
size: once
D: TRBD2
V: TRBV10-3
CDR3: CAISIGLAEYNEQFF
DNA: TGTGCCATCAGCATTGGACTAGCGGAATACAATGAGCAGTTCTTC

J: TRBJ1-1
length: 14
size: few
D: TRBD1
V: TRBV6-5
CDR3: CASKYGQGGTEAFF
DNA: TGTGCCAGCAAATATGGACAGGGCGGCACTGAAGCTTTCTTT

J: TRBJ2-5
length: 11
size: .
D: .
V: TRBV5-1
CDR3: CASGAQETQYF
DNA: TGCGCCAGCGGCGCCCAAGAGACCCAGTACTTC

J: TRBJ2-2
length: 13
size: .
D: .
V: TRBV13
CDR3: CASSPPRTGELFF
DNA: TGTGCCAGCAGCCCTCCCAGGACCGGGGAGCTGTTTTTT

J: TRBJ2-1
length: 16
size: .
D: .
V: TRBV19
CDR3: CASSILTSILGNEQFF
DNA: TGTGCCAGTAGTATCCTCACTAGCATCTTAGGCAATGAGCAGTTCTTC

J: TRBJ2-3
length: 14
size: .
D: .
V: TRBV5-5
CDR3: CASSLYGSTDTQYF
DNA: TGTGCCAGCAGCTTGTATGGGAGCACAGATACGCAGTATTTT

J: TRBJ2-1
length: 15
size: few
D: .
V: TRBV13
CDR3: CASSPYVRTYNEQFF
DNA: TGTGCCAGCAGCCCCTACGTGCGGACCTACAATGAGCAGTTCTTC

J: TRBJ2-5
length: 16
size: .
D: TRBD1
V: TRBV10-1
CDR3: CASSDGGTGSMETQYF
DNA: TGCGCCAGCAGTGACGGCGGGACAGGGTCGATGGAGACCCAGTACTTC

J: TRBJ2-3
length: 16
size: .
D: .
V: TRBV27
CDR3: CASSFWGPPLQDTQYF
DNA: TGTGCCAGCAGTTTTTGGGGCCCCCCCCTACAAGATACGCAGTATTTT

J: TRBJ2-7
length: 12
size: few
D: .
V: TRBV10-1
CDR3: CATYRDSYEQYF
DNA: TGCGCCACCTACAGGGACTCCTACGAGCAGTACTTC

J: TRBJ2-7
length: 18
size: once
D: TRBD1
V: TRBV14
CDR3: CASSQDPGGPSRTYEQYF
DNA: TGTGCCAGCAGCCAAGACCCAGGGGGCCCCTCACGGACCTACGAGCAGTACTTC

J: TRBJ2-1
length: 14
size: .
D: .
V: TRBV4-1
CDR3: CASSQDPTGWEQFF
DNA: TGCGCCAGCAGCCAGGACCCAACGGGATGGGAGCAGTTCTTC

J: TRBJ1-2
length: 17
size: .
D: .
V: TRBV27
CDR3: CASSLTPHGLLQYGYTF
DNA: TGTGCCAGCAGTTTGACCCCCCACGGGCTCTTGCAATATGGCTACACCTTC

J: TRBJ2-6
length: 18
size: .
D: .
V: TRBV4-1
CDR3: CASSRDFPGSSGANVLTF
DNA: TGCGCCAGCAGCAGGGACTTCCCCGGCTCCTCTGGGGCCAACGTCCTGACTTTC

J: TRBJ2-5
length: 15
size: once
D: .
V: TRBV6-1
CDR3: CASSEWGRSVETQYF
DNA: TGTGCCAGCAGTGAATGGGGCAGGTCAGTTGAGACCCAGTACTTC

J: TRBJ2-1
length: 14
size: .
D: TRBD2
V: TRBV7-2
CDR3: CASSLERESNEQFF
DNA: TGTGCCAGCAGCTTAGAGCGGGAGTCGAATGAGCAGTTCTTC

J: TRBJ2-7
length: 14
size: .
D: .
V: TRBV18
CDR3: CASSRDTGKYEQYF
DNA: TGTGCCAGCTCGCGTGACACAGGGAAGTACGAGCAGTACTTC